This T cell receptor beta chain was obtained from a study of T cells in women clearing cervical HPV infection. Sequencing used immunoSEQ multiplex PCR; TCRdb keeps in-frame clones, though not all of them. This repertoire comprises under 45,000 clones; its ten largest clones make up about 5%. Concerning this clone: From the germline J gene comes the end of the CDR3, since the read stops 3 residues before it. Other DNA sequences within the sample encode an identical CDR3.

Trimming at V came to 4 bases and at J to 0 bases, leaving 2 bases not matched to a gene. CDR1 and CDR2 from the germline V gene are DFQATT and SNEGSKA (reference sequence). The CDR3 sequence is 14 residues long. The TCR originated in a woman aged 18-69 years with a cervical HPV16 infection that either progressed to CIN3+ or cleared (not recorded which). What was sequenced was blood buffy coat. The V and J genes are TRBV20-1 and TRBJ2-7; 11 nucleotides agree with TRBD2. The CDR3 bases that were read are TGCAGTGCTACTAGCGGGGGGAGCTCCTACGAG. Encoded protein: CSATSGGSSYE. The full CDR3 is CSATSGGSSYEQYF.